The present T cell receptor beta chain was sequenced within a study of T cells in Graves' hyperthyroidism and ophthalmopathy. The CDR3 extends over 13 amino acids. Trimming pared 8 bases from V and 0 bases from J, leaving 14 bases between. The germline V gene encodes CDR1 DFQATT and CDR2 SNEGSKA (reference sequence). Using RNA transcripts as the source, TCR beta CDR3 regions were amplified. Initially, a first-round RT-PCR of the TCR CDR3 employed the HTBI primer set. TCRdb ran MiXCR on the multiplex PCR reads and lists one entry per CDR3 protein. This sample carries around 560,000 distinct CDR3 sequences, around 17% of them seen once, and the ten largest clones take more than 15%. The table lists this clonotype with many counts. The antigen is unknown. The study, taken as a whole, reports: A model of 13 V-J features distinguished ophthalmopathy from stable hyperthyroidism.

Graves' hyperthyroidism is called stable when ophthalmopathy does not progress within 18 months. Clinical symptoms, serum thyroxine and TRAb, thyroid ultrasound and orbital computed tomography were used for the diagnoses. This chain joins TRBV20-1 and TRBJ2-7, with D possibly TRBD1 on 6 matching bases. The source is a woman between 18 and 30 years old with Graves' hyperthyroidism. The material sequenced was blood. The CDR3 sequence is CSIRGQSSYEQYF. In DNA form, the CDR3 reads TGCAGTATCAGGGGCCAAAGCTCCTACGAGCAGTACTTC.